This T cell receptor (beta chain) was recorded in a study of neurological immune-mediated disorders. Synthesis of cDNA was performed by 5'RACE using 10-nucleotide random UMIs. MiXCR was run by TCRdb on the 5' RACE reads, yielding one entry per CDR3 protein. The table shows 32,000 or so distinct CDR3 sequences, with about 12% occurring only once. Unsorted libraries were generated from 2 million PBMCs held at -80 degrees C. Comments on this clonotype: Its antigen is not identified.

Overall study results and limits: Private repertoires in all groups were suggested, as expanded clones shared no CDR3 amino acid sequences across subjects.

CDR1 and CDR2 from the germline V gene are MNHNS and SASEGT. V gave up 1 base and J gave up 4 bases, with 12 bases separating them. This CDR3 has 15 residues. The sequence came from an older woman in good health. Sequenced input: PBMCs. This chain joins TRBV6-1 and TRBJ2-3; weak D call: TRBD1 (5 bases). CDR3 nucleotides: TGTGCCAGCAGTGAAGAAGGGGCCGGGTCAGATACGCAGTATTTT. This codes for CASSEEGAGSDTQYF.